This TCR beta chain emerged from a study of shared clonotypes between healthy human individuals. As defined, naive CD8 cells were CD45RO-negative and positively selected for CCR7, with terminally differentiated effector memory CD45RA+ cells excluded. TCRdb keeps only in-frame clones here, not all; method: immunoSEQ multiplex PCR. The sample records 1.5 million to 2.5 million clones, approximately 94% being singletons. As to this clone: The same CDR3 also results from other DNA sequences found in this sample.

The TCR comes from a man aged 18 to 30 in good health. The specimen sequenced was naive CD8+ T cells sorted from blood.

This CDR3 reads CASSQGRQETQYF. The DNA for the CDR3 is TGTGCCAGCAGTCAGGGCCGTCAAGAGACCCAGTACTTC. The chain recombines TRBV28 with TRBJ2-5; D perhaps matches TRBD1 (5 bases). The CDR3 covers 13 residues. The V gene lost 5 bases and the J gene lost 2 bases, with 9 bases spanning the gap. CDR1 is MDHEN, CDR2 SYDVKM, per germline.